This T cell receptor (beta chain) originates from a study of tumor and adjacent non-tumor tissue in lung cancer. Three rounds of nested PCR, following a modified ARM-PCR protocol, produced the TCRbeta library. One entry per CDR3 protein, called by TCRdb with MiXCR from the multiplex PCR reads. The sample yields fewer than 120,000 distinct CDR3 sequences, 84% seen once. Between the trimmed V and J ends, which lost 6 bases and 1 base, there was a span of 14 bases. The length of the CDR3 is 14 residues. Germline V CDR1 and CDR2: DFQATT, SNEGSKA (reference sequence). No cell sorting was done before RNA was extracted from the tissue. To note about this clonotype: A read error is possible here, since a much larger clone lies one base away.

The sample comprised lung tumor tissue. The chain recombines TRBV20-1 with TRBJ2-3; no clear D gene. This TCR was sampled from a man in his 70s with non-small cell lung cancer. The CDR3: CSALALRRTDTQYF. The CDR3 DNA reads TGCAGTGCCCTGGCATTACGCCGCACAGATACGCAGTATTTT.